These 20 T cell receptor beta chains were sequenced from one sample in a study of cytomegalovirus exposure and HLA in healthy donors. Primers included in the PCR were 60 Vbeta and 13 Jbeta primers. This table comes from immunoSEQ multiplex PCR, and its TCRdb copy is limited to in-frame clones, with some not included. The data contain about 86,000 clones, around three quarters of them singletons. Sample: PBMCs. All receptors derive from a man in his 60s in good health and CMV-seronegative.

The rearrangement joins TRBV10-3 to TRBJ2-5, with 9 bases that match TRBD1. The CDR3 has 14 amino acids. Germline CDR1 ENHRY, CDR2 SYGVKD. J lost 5 bases, V lost 0 bases, and 1 base had no gene match. The CDR3 DNA reads as TGTGCCATCAGTGAGTCGGGGACAGGGGAGACCCAGTACTTC. Its translation: CAISESGTGETQYF.

This clone is a singleton in its sample. The genes are TRBV10-3 and TRBJ2-7; 7 bases are a match to TRBD1. Germline V gene lookup returns CDR1 ENHRY and CDR2 SYGVKD. The CDR3 loop spans 12 amino acids. V was pared by 10 bases and J by 3 bases, with 6 bases of the junction left unmatched. This CDR3 is CATSGGSYEQYF. As DNA, the CDR3 is TGTGCCACCTCAGGGGGTAGCTACGAGCAGTACTTC.

This chain links TRBV2 with TRBJ2-7; D not resolved. CDR3 length equals 15 residues. Germline V gives CDR1 SNHLY, CDR2 FYNNEI. V lost 2 bases and J lost 3, with 14 bases in between. CDR3 in DNA: TGTGCCAGCAGTGAACCCCGGTCCCTCAACTACGAGCAGTACTTC. The encoded protein is CASSEPRSLNYEQYF.

The CDR3 DNA follows: TGTGCCAGCAGTTACTCGGGGACAAGGAGTGAAAAACTGTTTTTT. Translated: CASSYSGTRSEKLFF. The chain uses TRBV6-5 and TRBJ1-4; D perhaps matches TRBD1 (6 bases). CDR1 and CDR2 (germline): MNHEY, SVGAGI. The CDR3 length is 15 residues. V lost 0 bases and J lost 7, with 12 bases in between.

The V and J genes are TRBV25-1 and TRBJ2-2, with 8 bases aligning to TRBD1. V was pared by 8 bases and J by 3 bases, with 5 bases of the junction left unmatched. The CDR3 is 14 residues long. Germline CDR1 is MGHDK and CDR2 is SYGVNS. This CDR3 is CASSGTGYTGELFF. CDR3 nucleotide sequence: TGTGCCAGCTCCGGGACAGGTTACACCGGGGAGCTGTTTTTT.

The chain is built from TRBV5-4 and TRBJ2-4; TRBD1 might be the D (5 bases). Trimming cost V 4 bases and J 2 bases, with 10 bases left between them. The CDR3 is made up of 14 amino acids. CDR1 SGHNT and CDR2 YYREEE come from the germline V gene (reference sequence). CDR3 residues: CASSPWGSKNIQYF. For the CDR3, the DNA is TGTGCCAGCAGCCCATGGGGCTCCAAAAACATTCAGTACTTC.

This rearrangement joins TRBV29-1 to TRBJ2-5; tentatively, D is TRBD2 (6 bases). The V end lost 1 base, the J end lost 2 bases, and 14 bases lay between the germline ends. This CDR3 is 15 amino acids long. CDR1 SQVTM and CDR2 ANQGSEA come from the germline V gene. DNA of the CDR3: TGCAGCGTTGAAGGGGGGACTCTTTCGCAAGAGACCCAGTACTTC. This encodes CSVEGGTLSQETQYF.

As to this clone: This sample includes further DNA sequences coding for the same CDR3. This chain uses TRBV15 with TRBJ2-7; 7 bases align to TRBD2. CDR1 and CDR2 (germline): LNHNV, YYDKDF (reference sequence). The trim removed 0 bases at V and 1 base at J, leaving 3 bases unmatched. This CDR3 has 15 residues. The CDR3: CATSRDGGGSYEQYF. The CDR3 coding sequence is TGTGCCACCAGCAGAGATGGCGGGGGATCCTACGAGCAGTACTTC.

The rearrangement uses TRBV28 and TRBJ1-1; maybe TRBD1 (6 bases). Germline V CDR1 and CDR2: MDHEN, SYDVKM. CDR3 length: 15 amino acids. V was trimmed by 2 bases and J by 6 bases, leaving 16 bases between them. This CDR3 is CASSLRERAGAEAFF. CDR3 in DNA: TGTGCCAGCAGTTTAAGGGAAAGGGCAGGGGCTGAAGCTTTCTTT.

The chain joins TRBV15 to TRBJ2-2; 8 bases are shared with TRBD2. The germline CDR1 and CDR2 sequences are LNHNV and YYDKDF (reference sequence). This CDR3 has 16 residues. Unmatched junction bases numbered 9, after V lost 2 bases and J lost 7 bases. CDR3 DNA sequence: TGTGCCACCAGCAGACGCGGGACTAGTCGTCTCGGGGAGCTGTTTTTT. Its protein is CATSRRGTSRLGELFF.

This clone came up a few times. This sequence joins TRBV10-1 and TRBJ2-4, with 9 bases that match TRBD2. This CDR3 is built from 18 residues. Germline assignment: CDR1 WNHNN and CDR2 SYGVQD (reference sequence). V gave up 2 bases and J gave up 1 base; unmatched junction bases: 9. This CDR3 reads CASSERVAGDAAKNIQYF. The CDR3 bases are TGCGCCAGCAGTGAGCGGGTAGCGGGAGACGCGGCCAAAAACATTCAGTACTTC.

This clone appeared a few times. The V and J genes are TRBV5-6 and TRBJ1-1; 8 bases are a match to TRBD1. Germline CDR1 is SGHDT and CDR2 is YYEEEE. J gave up 7 bases and V 1 base, and 6 bases lay outside the gene matches. CDR3 length: 14 amino acids. CDR3 sequence: CASSLTQGAVEAFF. The DNA for the CDR3 is TGTGCCAGCAGCTTGACGCAGGGGGCTGTTGAAGCTTTCTTT.

This clone was counted at least ten times. Other nucleotide sequences from this sample produce the same CDR3. The chain links TRBV6-1 to TRBJ1-5, with 7 positions matching TRBD1. The V and J ends lost 0 bases and 2 bases, in that order; junction bases with no gene match: 1. This CDR3 is built from 15 residues. CDR1 MNHNS and CDR2 SASEGT come from the germline V gene. Here the CDR3 DNA reads TGTGCCAGCAGTGAAGCGGGGACAGGCAATCAGCCCCAGCATTTT. It is translated as CASSEAGTGNQPQHF.

The gene calls are TRBV4-2 and TRBJ1-1; D is possibly TRBD1 (5 bases). V shed 0 bases and J shed 6 bases, with 11 bases lying between them. The CDR3 covers 14 residues. The germline V gene encodes CDR1 LGHNA and CDR2 YNFKEQ. The CDR3 DNA is TGTGCCAGCAGCCAAGATAAAACGGGGGCTGAAGCTTTCTTT. Residues: CASSQDKTGAEAFF.

This sequence joins TRBV29-1 and TRBJ2-1; the match to TRBD1 covers 10 bases. The CDR3 length is 14 residues. Germline values: CDR1 SQVTM, CDR2 ANQGSEA. The J segment lost 8 bases and the V segment lost 4 bases, leaving 8 bases of the junction unmatched. The CDR3 nucleotides are TGCAGCGTTGGTGGGACAGGGGTAGGCGATGAGCAGTTCTTC. Amino acid sequence: CSVGGTGVGDEQFF.

This chain joins TRBV19 and TRBJ1-5; maybe TRBD1 (5 bases). This CDR3 has 15 residues. V was trimmed by 6 bases and J by 5 bases, leaving 17 bases between them. Germline CDR1 reads LNHDA; CDR2 reads SQIVND (reference sequence). The CDR3 sequence is CASRGPDPQDQPQHF. The CDR3 DNA reads as TGTGCCAGTAGGGGGCCCGATCCTCAGGATCAGCCCCAGCATTTT.

The rearrangement uses TRBV7-2 and TRBJ2-7, with 12 bases lining up with TRBD2. This CDR3 contains 15 residues. In germline, CDR1 is SGHTA, CDR2 FQGNSA. V lost 1 base, J lost 3 bases, and 1 base stayed unmatched. The CDR3: CASSLGLAGDYEQYF. In nucleotides, the CDR3 is TGTGCCAGCAGCTTAGGACTAGCGGGGGACTACGAGCAGTACTTC.

J is TRBJ1-1 and V is TRBV5-6; no reliable D call. The CDR3 contains 13 residues. Between the trimmed V and J ends, which lost 5 bases and 0 bases, there was a span of 8 bases. Germline CDR1 is SGHDT and CDR2 is YYEEEE. This CDR3 is CASSPGMNTEAFF. CDR3 sequence (DNA): TGTGCCAGCAGTCCAGGAATGAACACTGAAGCTTTCTTT.

The chain links TRBV5-1 to TRBJ2-7; 8 nucleotides match TRBD1. Per germline, CDR1 SGHRS and CDR2 YFSETQ. V lost 1 base to trimming and J lost 7 bases; unmatched junction nucleotides: 10. CDR3 size: 15 residues. CDR3 residues: CASSLTGGRSREQYF. The CDR3 DNA is TGCGCCAGCAGCTTGACAGGGGGTCGGAGTAGGGAGCAGTACTTC.

Turning to this clone: One junction end does not reproduce the germline sequence, and a read error may be involved. The chain links TRBV7-9 to TRBJ1-1; 7 bases fit TRBD1. CDR3 length equals 15 residues. Germline lookup yields CDR1 SEHNR and CDR2 FQNEAQ (reference sequence). The DNA for the CDR3 is TGTTCCAGCAGCCCTCCAGGGGGTATAGGTACTGAAGCTTTCTTT. It yields the protein CSSSPPGGIGTEAFF.